What follows are 2 T cell receptor beta chains derived from one specimen sequenced in a study of T cells in Graves' hyperthyroidism and ophthalmopathy. Amplification of TCR beta CDR3 regions was performed using RNA transcripts as template. First-round RT-PCR targeting the TCR CDR3 was performed with the HTBI primer set. TCRdb used MiXCR to reprocess the multiplex PCR reads, holding one entry per CDR3 protein. Of roughly 360,000 distinct CDR3 sequences detected, roughly 14% appear once; the ten largest clones hold less than 25%. The sequenced sample consisted of blood. The receptors here all came from a man aged 25-45 years with Graves' hyperthyroidism that later progressed to Graves' ophthalmopathy.

At least ten counts were recorded for this clonotype. The J gene is TRBJ1-5, the V gene TRBV7-9; maybe TRBD1 (6 bases). The length of the CDR3 is 14 residues. The germline V and J ends were trimmed by 5 bases and 6 bases, with 14 bases remaining between them. Looked up from germline, CDR1 is SEHNR and CDR2 is FQNEAQ (reference sequence). CDR3 protein: CASSTEGGIQPQHF. The CDR3 DNA reads TGTGCCAGCAGCACCGAAGGGGGGATTCAGCCCCAGCATTTT.

This clonotype was found many times. The V and J genes are TRBV10-3 and TRBJ1-1; 7 bases are shared with TRBD1. The CDR3 runs to 15 residues. Germline V lookup: CDR1 ENHRY, CDR2 SYGVKD. With 0 bases clipped from V and 1 base from J, the junction kept 2 bases outside the gene matches. The CDR3 is CAISESRGPNTEAFF. CDR3 nucleotides: TGTGCCATCAGTGAGTCGAGGGGGCCGAACACTGAAGCTTTCTTT.